The T cell receptor (beta chain) described here comes from a study of OX40 agonist ivuxolimab in advanced cancers. The ends were cut back, 4 bases at V and 7 bases at J, with 11 bases in the middle. Germline V gene lookup returns CDR1 LNHDA and CDR2 SQIVND (reference sequence). The CDR3 totals 13 residues. Only in-frame clones appear in the TCRdb table, and some are missing; sequencing was by immunoSEQ multiplex PCR. Of roughly 48,000 clones in the sample, 65% to 85% were seen once. The TCR originated in an adult with an advanced solid tumor such as melanoma, head and neck, liver or kidney cancer. The chain carries TRBV19 and TRBJ1-5, with D perhaps matching TRBD1 (6 bases). The sequenced sample was CD4+ or CD8+ T cells sorted from blood, obtained in a trial of the OX40 agonist ivuxolimab. CDR3 residues: CASSKGVRQPQHF. The DNA for the CDR3 is TGTGCCAGTAGTAAGGGGGTTCGGCAGCCCCAGCATTTT.